This TCR beta chain was found in a study of radiotherapy plus CTLA-4 blockade in lung cancer. Within the sample, this clone is medium-sized. This CDR3 contains 16 residues. Germline lookup yields CDR1 SEHNR and CDR2 FQNEAQ (reference sequence). Trimming at V came to 0 bases and at J to 1 base, leaving 2 bases not matched to a gene. Some clones are missing from TCRdb's copy, which holds only in-frame ones; the method was immunoSEQ multiplex PCR. The table has about 67,000 clones, around 76% seen once. The receptor comes from a human donor with non-small cell lung cancer whose response to radiotherapy plus ipilimumab could not be evaluated. Some clones in this sample may be carry-over from other donors' samples. Specimen: peripheral blood, collected from a patient treated with radiotherapy plus ipilimumab. The V and J genes are TRBV7-9 and TRBJ2-3; 9 nucleotides agree with TRBD2. This CDR3 is CASSLASGGRTDTQYF. The CDR3 DNA follows: TGTGCCAGCAGCTTAGCAAGCGGGGGGCGCACAGATACGCAGTATTTT.